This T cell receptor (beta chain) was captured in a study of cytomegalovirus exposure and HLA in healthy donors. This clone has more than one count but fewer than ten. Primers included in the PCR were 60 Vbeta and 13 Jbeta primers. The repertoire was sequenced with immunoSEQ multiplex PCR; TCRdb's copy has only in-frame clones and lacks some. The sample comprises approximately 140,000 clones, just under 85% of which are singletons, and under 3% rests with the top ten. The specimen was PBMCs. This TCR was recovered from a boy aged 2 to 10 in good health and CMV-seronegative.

The DNA for the CDR3 is TGTGCCTGGAGTGCCCTCTCAGGGGGCGAGCAGTACTTC. The encoded protein is CAWSALSGGEQYF. The chain uses TRBV30 and TRBJ2-7; 7 bases agree with TRBD1. With V trimmed by 1 base and J by 6 bases, 6 bases remained unmatched. This CDR3 is built from 13 residues. CDR1 and CDR2 from the germline V gene are GTSNPN and SVGIG (reference sequence).